This T cell receptor (beta chain) was identified during a study of T cell changes during pregnancy in multiple sclerosis. TCRdb's table, derived via immunoSEQ multiplex PCR, lists solely in-frame clones and lacks some. The repertoire includes tens of thousands of clones, roughly 90% of them detected once, and around 0.3% sits in the top ten. The V and J ends lost 1 base and 5 bases respectively, with 7 bases between them. Looked up from germline, CDR1 is SGHRS and CDR2 is YFSETQ. The CDR3 runs 14 residues. This TCR derives from a female donor in good health, enrolled as a control in a pregnancy study. The material sequenced was CD4+ T cells from peripheral blood mononuclear cells, taken in the third trimester of pregnancy. V is TRBV5-1 and J is TRBJ1-6; D gene uncertain. The CDR3 sequence is CASSLRQNNSPLHF. CDR3 coding DNA: TGCGCCAGCAGCTTGCGCCAGAATAATTCACCCCTCCACTTT.